The rows below give T cell receptor beta chains drawn from one sample of a study of blood T cell repertoires in COVID-19. The protocol was immunoSEQ multiplex PCR, while the TCRdb copy is restricted to in-frame clones and leaves out a portion. Of fewer than 500,000 clones listed, over 75% are singletons. Sequenced material: PBMCs or T cells enriched from blood (not recorded which). Receptors originate from a man aged 25 to 45 who had recovered from COVID-19. The conserved cysteine and the conserved F or W are not part of the CDR3 here. Size is omitted from some rows. Given values are once, few, many or a class for expanded clones.

NA,TRBV10-3,AISESSARTGELF
NA,TRBV2,ASSPPGQFGEKLF
many,TRBV12-3/TRBV12-4,ASSFIVDTQY
NA,TRBV7-8,ASSKTRISYNEQF
few,TRBV28,ASRDGTPVSSLH
NA,TRBV6-6,ASFRSSGNTIY
NA,TRBV5-5,ASSPAGQPQH
once,TRBV4-1,ASSQPGGLGNTEAF
NA,TRBV2,ASSAAAVPTDTQY
NA,TRBV15,ATSRSDRGNQPQH
NA,TRBV7-9,ASSRTGPEAF
NA,TRBV5-1,ASSLDVGQGSDTQY
once,TRBV4-1,ASSRLADTYEQY
NA,TRBV18,ASSLSGTGGYEQY
NA,TRBV6-5,ASRDPDRWDGYT
NA,TRBV3-1/TRBV3-2,ASSHIGANIQY
NA,TRBV18,ASSGLGEQY
NA,TRBV18,ASSPEVGLTTDTQY
NA,TRBV27,ASSLSDTNSPLH
NA,TRBV27,ASSLDRDTEAF
NA,TRBV10-3,AIKPGQGYEQY
NA,TRBV7-2,ASSLAQADVLPQH
NA,TRBV28,ASSFGQGYGYT
NA,TRBV7-6,ASSLGTGFYEQY
few,TRBV5-4,ASTARGLEAF
NA,TRBV7-9,ASSLSSYEQY
NA,TRBV25-1,ASSGRDRNNEQF
NA,TRBV28,ASKTANTGELF
NA,TRBV28,ARGTVIYSNQPQH
once,TRBV19,ASSIARNTEAF
NA,TRBV5-1,ASSSEGTGNQPQH
once,TRBV28,ASSSPGGEGHPPYEQY
few,TRBV6-5,ASSYDWSSGNTIY
NA,TRBV6-5,ASNLGGGDTQY
NA,TRBV18,ASSPRVLENAEAF
NA,TRBV9,ASSVGTSGKQETQY
NA,TRBV5-4,ASSLSGSRAGYT
NA,TRBV6-5,ASSNTGNDEQY
NA,TRBV21-1,ASSTRRRGRRGYT
NA,TRBV9,ASSARDSSYEQY
NA,TRBV6-4,ASSDTSGIINEQF
NA,TRBV20-1,SASNSLVDGYT
NA,TRBV4-1,ASSQGLGQGFGDTQY
NA,TRBV2,ASSAEGVEKLF
once,TRBV11-2,ASSPRGVLTGNTIY
NA,TRBV28,ASGHGYGRGGTSTDTQY
NA,TRBV9,ASSVGLAGETQY
NA,TRBV7-9,ASSPRDRGLGEAF
NA,TRBV6-5,ASSKGLASYNEQF
NA,TRBV7-9,ASSLGAGFDEQY
NA,TRBV14,ASSRNPGTGGFVSTDTQY
NA,TRBV7-9,ASSFPWGEGDEQF
NA,TRBV2,ASQPLRSGFTEAF
NA,TRBV5-1,ASSSSGSGEETQY
NA,TRBV29-1,SVEATGLVGYT
NA,TRBV28,ASRQANYGYT